This T cell receptor (beta chain) was found in a study of T cell responses to AZD1222 COVID-19 vaccine (dated by TCRdb to 2020 to 2022). A note on the overall study: TCR sequencing covered more than 230 trial participants: 200 to 220 given two doses of AZD1222 and approximately 25 given two doses of MenACWY control vaccine. Enrollment into the trials was organized by age into subgroups of 18-55, 56-69 and 70-plus years, and those subgroups contained approximately 150, 30 and 60 TCR-sequenced participants, respectively. Study-wide conclusions, independent of this receptor: The whole spike protein was spanned by vaccine-associated CD4 TCRs, and dominant responses were seen in regions 160-218 and 743-854. Participants were mostly white British, with more females than males. The authors suggested clonal diversity may have been underestimated. Conclusions about previously exposed vaccinees are limited because only six or seven AZD1222 recipients were SARS-CoV-2 seropositive at baseline. Reportedly, almost half of the unique spike-specific TCRs recognized epitopes lying outside the regions that are mutated in the B.1.351 and B.1.1.7 variants. Spike-specific TCR breadth and depth rose significantly after two AZD1222 doses compared with day 0 and with MenACWY recipients. The 56-69-year group was small, and its depth increase did not reach significance, likely because of low power. Because no day 14 peak-response samples were available, repertoires were characterized only after the peak T cell response.

The CDR3 regions of human TCRbeta chains were subjected to immunosequencing. As for the original processing: Repertoire TCRs were matched against a reference library of SARS-CoV-2-specific TCRs generated with the MIRA antigen-specificity platform. Breadth was defined as the fraction of unique TCRs that were SARS-CoV-2-associated, and depth was defined as the fraction of total T cells that were SARS-CoV-2-associated. Using the MIRA data, each spike-specific TCR was mapped to the spike region that the TCR reacts to and placed in a CD4 or CD8 class. Log10-transformed breadth and depth values were compared by one-way ANOVA with Sidak's multiple comparisons tests. TCRdb mirrors the immuneACCESS table, restricted to in-frame sequences. Some clones are absent from its copies; in checked studies, under half trace to an unresolved V gene, and the reason for the others is unknown. V and J calls and clone size follow that table, whereas D and trimming were derived from the DNA. The sample table shows 130,000 to 150,000 clones, and 75% to 95% are seen once. The ten largest clonotypes hold roughly 2.9% of the sample.

To note about this clone: There is no known antigen for this receptor. Qualities for individual bases were not recorded, and no much larger clone is one base off.

Taken from cysteine to phenylalanine, the CDR3 has 17 residues. Here the CDR3 DNA is all that survives: 51 bases in frame from base 1. The germline ends are 13 bases apart after V is trimmed by 1 base and J by 0 bases. The germline V gene (reference sequence) provides CDR1 SEHNR and CDR2 FQNEAQ. This specimen's time point label, interpreted: baseline before first vaccination. Reading the label with the study, this specimen's treatment or condition is: meningococcal conjugate vaccine given as trial control. Vaccinee samples came from UK trials COV001 and COV002, including a single-blind randomized controlled phase 2/3 trial of AZD1222 (ChAdOx1 nCoV-19) in healthy adults. Trial participant PBMC samples were collected at day 0 and day 28 after the second dose for TCRbeta chain sequencing.

This chain is built from TRBV7-9 and TRBJ1-5, and possibly TRBD1, on 6 matching bases. This receptor was obtained from an adult in good health. The sequenced sample was peripheral blood, obtained on day 0 of MenACWY control vaccination. The base sequence is TGTGCCAGCAGCTTAGAGGGGGGGCACTATAGCAATCAGCCCCAGCATTTT. Its translation reads: CASSLEGGHYSNQPQHF.